These T cell receptor beta chains were read from a single sample in a study of blood T cell repertoires in COVID-19. TCRdb's copy holds only in-frame clones and misses some; the assay was immunoSEQ multiplex PCR. The sample records approximately 150,000 clones, over 70% being singletons. Specimen: peripheral blood. These receptors originate from a woman aged 55 to 70 with acute or convalescent COVID-19. The CDR3 runs from the conserved cysteine through the conserved F or W. D genes are given only for firm matches. The size of a clone is reported for some rows only, either as once, few or many, or as a class for expanded clones.

abundance | j_gene | d_gene | v_gene | CDR3nt | CDR3aa
. | TRBJ2-2 | TRBD2 | TRBV6-5 | TGTGCCAGCAGACCCAGCGGGAGCACCGGGGAGCTGTTTTTT | CASRPSGSTGELFF
. | TRBJ2-7 | TRBD2 | TRBV29-1 | TGCAGCGTAGCCCGGACTAGCGGGTACGAGCAGTACTTC | CSVARTSGYEQYF
once | TRBJ2-1 | TRBD2 | TRBV2 | TGTGCCAGCAGCCCGGGACTAGCGGGCCGGAGGGCTGAGCAGTTCTTC | CASSPGLAGRRAEQFF
. | TRBJ2-1 | TRBD1 | TRBV3-1/TRBV3-2 | TGTGCCAGCAGCAAGGGACAGGGGGGAGACAATGAGCAGTTCTTC | CASSKGQGGDNEQFF
. | TRBJ2-1 | TRBD2 | TRBV24-1 | TGTGCCACCAGTGACACGGGACTAGCGGGGGGGGTATACAATGAGCAGTTCTTC | CATSDTGLAGGVYNEQFF
. | TRBJ2-7 | . | TRBV3-1/TRBV3-2 | TGTGCCAGCAGCCTGACGACAGACGAGCAGTACTTC | CASSLTTDEQYF
. | TRBJ2-1 | TRBD2 | TRBV5-1 | TGCGCCAGCAGCTTGGGAGTCTCAGCGGGAGGTAGGAATGAGCAGTTCTTC | CASSLGVSAGGRNEQFF
. | TRBJ1-1 | . | TRBV9 | TGTGCCAGCAGCGTAGGGGGGCGAGGGAACACTGAAGCTTTCTTT | CASSVGGRGNTEAFF
. | TRBJ1-1 | TRBD1 | TRBV19 | TGTGCCAGTAGCCGGGACAGGGTTGGTGAAGCTTTCTTT | CASSRDRVGEAFF
few | TRBJ2-7 | . | TRBV28 | TGTGCCAGCAGTATGGACAGAATCTACGAGCAGTACTTC | CASSMDRIYEQYF
. | TRBJ1-5 | . | TRBV28 | TGTGCCAGCAGCTCGAGACAGCCCCAGCATTTT | CASSSRQPQHF
. | TRBJ2-3 | . | TRBV5-1 | TGCGCCAGCAGCCCCCGCTTTCAGGCGGATACGCAGTATTTT | CASSPRFQADTQYF
. | TRBJ2-3 | TRBD2 | TRBV19 | TGTGCCAGTAGTATCGGGAGCGGGAGTGGCACAGATACGCAGTATTTT | CASSIGSGSGTDTQYF
. | TRBJ2-3 | TRBD2 | TRBV3-1/TRBV3-2 | TGTGCCAGCAGCCCCACCGATCGGAACGGGAGGGGAACGCAGTATTTT | CASSPTDRNGRGTQYF
few | TRBJ2-1 | TRBD2 | TRBV14 | TGTGCCAGCAGGCTAGCGGGAGGCTCCTACAATGAGCAGTTCTTC | CASRLAGGSYNEQFF
. | TRBJ2-7 | TRBD2 | TRBV6-6 | TGTGCCAGCGGGCGGGAGGGCCTCTACGAGCAGTACTTC | CASGREGLYEQYF
. | TRBJ2-1 | TRBD2 | TRBV11-2 | TGTGCCAGCAGCCCTAGAGGGACTAGCGGGATTAATGAGCAGTTCTTC | CASSPRGTSGINEQFF
few | TRBJ1-6 | . | TRBV2 | TGTGCCAGCAGTGAAAGCGTGGTCTCCTATAATTCACCCCTCCACTTT | CASSESVVSYNSPLHF
. | TRBJ1-5 | . | TRBV28 | TGTGCCAGCAGACCCTCCGGGACACTTCACCAGCCCCAGCATTTT | CASRPSGTLHQPQHF
. | TRBJ2-7 | . | TRBV3-1/TRBV3-2 | TGTGCCAGCAGCCAAGATGGGCTCTCGTTCTCCTACGAGCAGTACTTC | CASSQDGLSFSYEQYF
. | TRBJ2-7 | TRBD2 | TRBV18 | TGTGCCAGCTCATCGACTGCGGGGGGCTCTGGCGAGCAGTACTTC | CASSSTAGGSGEQYF
. | TRBJ2-7 | . | TRBV27 | TGTGCCAGCAGTTTAACTATATTCTACGAGCAGTACTTC | CASSLTIFYEQYF
. | TRBJ2-7 | TRBD2 | TRBV6-5 | TGTGCCAGCCGATGGACTAGCGGGACGTACGAGCAGTACTTC | CASRWTSGTYEQYF
. | TRBJ2-1 | . | TRBV6-5 | TGTGCCAGCAGTTACGGGGGCAGGAACAATGAGCAGTTCTTC | CASSYGGRNNEQFF
many | TRBJ2-7 | TRBD2 | TRBV11-2 | TGTGCCAGCACCTATTCTAGCGGGAGTGGCGAGCAGTACTTC | CASTYSSGSGEQYF
few | TRBJ1-1 | . | TRBV19 | TGTGCCAGTAGTGTAGTACATGGCACTGAAGCTTTCTTT | CASSVVHGTEAFF